This TCR beta chain appears in the sequencing data of a study of neoadjuvant anti-PD-1 for oral cavity cancer. This clone is labeled as medium-sized. Its antigen is not known. The study, taken as a whole, reports: Post-treatment tumors with larger preexisting clones showed more shrinkage.

Most tumor samples had roughly 5 ug input DNA in two replicates. Measured with immunoSEQ multiplex PCR; TCRdb has only the in-frame clones, and not every one. This sample has about 23,000 clones, with under 45% found just once. V trimming: 6 bases; J trimming: 5 bases; junction bases outside the gene matches: 9. The V gene's germline CDR1 is ENHRY and CDR2 SYGVKD. The CDR3 covers 15 residues. Described time point: after neoadjuvant nivolumab, at surgical resection. V and J are TRBV10-3 and TRBJ1-4; 7 bases fit TRBD1. The TCR originated in a person between 40 and 85 years old with oral cavity squamous cell carcinoma. The starting material was tumor tissue, obtained after nivolumab (anti-PD-1) treatment. The chain's CDR3 is CAIRMGTAENEKLFF. The CDR3 nucleotides read TGTGCCATCAGGATGGGGACAGCTGAAAATGAAAAACTGTTTTTT.